Shown below are 26 T cell receptor beta chains from a single sample sequenced in a study of T cell responses to AZD1222 COVID-19 vaccine. Sequencing was performed with immunoSEQ multiplex PCR; in TCRdb, only in-frame clones are kept and a portion is missing. In the table there are 120,000 to 150,000 clones, approximately 88% of which are singletons. Sequencing was performed on peripheral blood, taken on day 0 of AZD1222 vaccination. Receptor source: an adult in good health.

The chain is built from TRBV18 and TRBJ2-1; D remains unclear. Trimming pared 0 bases from V and 3 bases from J, leaving 12 bases between. CDR1 is KGHSH, CDR2 LQKENI, per germline. The CDR3 consists of 16 residues. The CDR3, as DNA: TGTGCCAGCTCACCACCGAGGCCGGACCGCTACAATGAGCAGTTCTTC. It encodes CASSPPRPDRYNEQFF.

The V gene is TRBV30, the J gene TRBJ1-2; 8 nucleotides line up with TRBD1. V trimming: 2 bases; J trimming: 4 bases; junction bases outside the gene matches: 6. The CDR3 runs 14 residues. Germline V CDR1 and CDR2: GTSNPN, SVGIG (reference sequence). The CDR3 region has the DNA TGTGCCTGGAGTCAAGGACAGGGTATCTATGGCTACACCTTC. Protein: CAWSQGQGIYGYTF.

The V call is TRBV5-8, the J call TRBJ2-1; 7 nucleotides agree with TRBD1. CDR1 and CDR2 (germline): SGHTS, YDEGEE. The CDR3 sequence is 15 residues long. The ends lost 5 bases at V and 0 bases at J; junction bases unmatched: 5. This CDR3 is CASRRTGRSYNEQFF. DNA for the CDR3: TGTGCCAGCAGAAGGACAGGCCGCTCCTACAATGAGCAGTTCTTC.

The chain joins TRBV14 to TRBJ1-6; D gene uncertain. The CDR3 extends over 16 amino acids. CDR1 is SGHDN, CDR2 FVKESK, per germline. Deletions cut 4 bases from V and 6 bases from J, with 16 bases between. The CDR3 protein is CASSLRLGVINSPLHF. CDR3 nucleotides: TGTGCCAGCAGCCTCCGCCTTGGGGTCATTAATTCACCCCTCCACTTT.

The J gene is TRBJ1-5, the V gene TRBV19; D remains unclear. The germline gives CDR1 LNHDA, CDR2 SQIVND (reference sequence). CDR3 length equals 14 residues. Between the trimmed V and J ends, which lost 7 bases and 3 bases, there was a span of 13 bases. The CDR3 DNA is TGTGCCAGTAACCCTGACGGAGTCAATCAGCCCCAGCATTTT. Amino acid sequence: CASNPDGVNQPQHF.

This clone has just one count. The chain has TRBV12-3 or TRBV12-4 and TRBJ1-1, with unresolved D. V gave up 8 bases and J gave up 7 bases, with 14 bases separating them. This CDR3 comprises 12 residues. The CDR3 reads CASGRAVLEAFF. The CDR3 region has the DNA TGTGCCAGCGGTCGGGCAGTACTTGAAGCTTTCTTT.

J is TRBJ2-7 and V is TRBV5-4, with D maybe TRBD2 (5 bases). V lost 0 bases and J 2 bases, leaving 12 bases between the germline ends. This CDR3 spans 15 amino acids. Germline CDR1 is SGHNT and CDR2 is YYREEE (reference sequence). CDR3 sequence reads: CASSLGGPAAYEQYF. CDR3 bases: TGTGCCAGCAGCTTGGGCGGTCCAGCGGCCTACGAGCAGTACTTC.

V gene TRBV6-5 combines with J gene TRBJ1-3, with TRBD1 matching 7 bases. With V trimmed by 6 bases and J by 0 bases, 8 bases remained unmatched. The CDR3 runs to 16 residues. Germline CDR1 MNHEY, CDR2 SVGAGI. DNA for the CDR3: TGTGCCAGCAGCTACGGGACAGTTGCCTCTGGAAACACCATATATTTT. It specifies CASSYGTVASGNTIYF.

V usage is TRBV28 and J usage is TRBJ1-2, with a weak D call TRBD1 (6 bases). The CDR3 has 13 residues. Trimming removed 6 bases from V and 4 bases from J, with 12 bases in between. Germline values: CDR1 MDHEN, CDR2 SYDVKM. Written as DNA, the CDR3 is TGTGCCAGCAGGGGGGGGGCCTTCTATGGCTACACCTTC. Residues: CASRGGAFYGYTF.

The chain recombines TRBV5-1 with TRBJ2-3; 9 bases are a match to TRBD1. Germline CDR1 SGHRS, CDR2 YFSETQ. The CDR3 is 16 residues long. The trim removed 3 bases at V and 1 base at J, leaving 6 bases unmatched. CDR3 in amino acids: CASSWGQGMGTDTQYF. The CDR3 nucleotides are TGCGCCAGCAGCTGGGGACAGGGAATGGGCACAGATACGCAGTATTTT.

This clone was detected a few times. The chain carries TRBV7-2 and TRBJ1-2; 8 bases are a match to TRBD1. This CDR3 contains 14 residues. From germline, CDR1 is SGHTA and CDR2 FQGNSA. V shed 6 bases and J 6 bases; nucleotides not matched to a gene: 9. CDR3 DNA sequence: TGTGCCAGCAGGATCCAGACAGGGGATAATGGCTACACCTTC. Translating gives CASRIQTGDNGYTF.

The rearrangement uses TRBV29-1 and TRBJ1-1, with a possible D match to TRBD1 (5 bases). Trimming removed 6 bases from V and 4 bases from J, with 15 bases in between. The germline gives CDR1 SQVTM, CDR2 ANQGSEA. This CDR3 is built from 13 residues. CDR3 sequence: CSVTRQTGTEAFF. The CDR3 bases are TGCAGCGTGACCCGACAGACGGGCACTGAAGCTTTCTTT.

CDR3 residues: CASSFGRSSYNEQFF. The CDR3 bases are TGTGCCAGCAGCTTTGGACGGAGCTCCTACAATGAGCAGTTCTTC. The chain links TRBV11-2 to TRBJ2-1; no definite D call. The CDR3 has 15 residues. Germline CDR1 SGHAT, CDR2 FQNNGV. V gave up 3 bases and J gave up 0 bases, with 9 bases separating them.

The chain carries TRBV10-3 and TRBJ2-7, with 7 nucleotides matching TRBD1. The V gene end was trimmed by 6 bases and the J gene end by 5 bases; junction bases not matched to a gene: 4. This CDR3 is built from 12 residues. Germline V gene data show CDR1 as ENHRY and CDR2 as SYGVKD. The CDR3 DNA reads TGTGCCATCAGCCACGGGACAGACGAGCAGTACTTC. Amino acids: CAISHGTDEQYF.

The gene calls are TRBV7-9 and TRBJ2-7; TRBD1 aligns across 10 bases. Trimming removed 1 base from V and 2 bases from J; junction bases left unmatched: 2. The CDR3 has 15 residues. Germline loops: CDR1 SEHNR, CDR2 FQNEAQ (reference sequence). The CDR3 spells CASSLVGQGTYEQYF. CDR3 coding DNA: TGTGCCAGCAGCTTAGTGGGACAGGGGACCTACGAGCAGTACTTC.

This clone was detected only once. The chain is built from TRBV28 and TRBJ2-7; D is uncertain. The CDR3 loop spans 13 amino acids. V was shortened by 5 bases and J by 2 bases, with 10 bases between the two germline ends. CDR1 and CDR2 from the germline V gene are MDHEN and SYDVKM. CDR3 sequence (DNA): TGTGCCAGCAGTCCGGGCCATACCTACGAGCAGTACTTC. Its translation: CASSPGHTYEQYF.

The rearrangement links TRBV19 to TRBJ2-2; maybe TRBD1 (6 bases). This CDR3 has 16 amino acids. V lost 1 base to trimming and J lost 7 bases, with 16 bases between them. Germline V gives CDR1 LNHDA, CDR2 SQIVND (reference sequence). CDR3 residues: CASSIGTGWSGGELFF. The CDR3 nucleotides read TGTGCCAGTAGTATAGGAACAGGGTGGTCGGGCGGGGAGCTGTTTTTT.

The CDR3 loop reads CASSYGGGQSSGNTIYF. In DNA, the CDR3 is TGTGCCAGCAGTTATGGAGGGGGCCAGAGCTCTGGAAACACCATATATTTT. This chain uses TRBV6-2 or TRBV6-3 with TRBJ1-3, with 7 bases lining up with TRBD1. The CDR3 is made up of 17 amino acids. The V segment lost 3 bases and the J segment 0 bases; nucleotides outside the gene matches: 8. Germline assignment: CDR1 MNHEY and CDR2 SVGEGT.

This sequence joins TRBV24-1 and TRBJ2-2; D may be TRBD1 or TRBD2 (5 bases each). The CDR3 length is 16 residues. Germline V gene data show CDR1 as KGHDR and CDR2 as SFDVKD. V shed 9 bases and J shed 4 bases, with 20 bases lying between them. This CDR3 is CATSGRDPRGTGELFF. DNA for the CDR3: TGTGCCACCTCAGGCAGGGACCCCCGGGGCACCGGGGAGCTGTTTTTT.

This clone has a single count. The chain combines TRBV7-8 with TRBJ1-5, with 7 bases fitting TRBD1. V was clipped by 5 bases and J by 6 bases; unmatched bases: 4. CDR3 size: 13 residues. Germline assignment: CDR1 SGHVS and CDR2 FQNEAQ. CDR3 sequence (DNA): TGTGCCAGCAGCAAACAGGGGAGTCAGCCCCAGCATTTT. Protein product: CASSKQGSQPQHF.

This chain connects TRBV29-1 to TRBJ2-1; unclear D gene. The V end was cut by 4 bases, the J end by 7 bases, with 14 bases between. From germline, CDR1 is SQVTM and CDR2 ANQGSEA. The length of the CDR3 is 13 residues. DNA for the CDR3: TGCAGCGTTGGAACTACTGACCTTAATGAGCAGTTCTTC. It is translated as CSVGTTDLNEQFF.

This chain joins TRBV6-1 and TRBJ2-2; 7 positions match TRBD2. The CDR3 has 14 residues. V was pared by 3 bases and J by 4 bases, with 2 bases of the junction left unmatched. CDR1 and CDR2 from the germline V gene are MNHNS and SASEGT. Written as DNA, the CDR3 is TGTGCCAGCAGTGACGAGCGGGGCACCGGGGAGCTGTTTTTT. Encoded protein: CASSDERGTGELFF.

This chain joins TRBV6-5 and TRBJ2-1; D gene uncertain. Between the trimmed V and J ends, which lost 5 bases and 6 bases, there was a span of 5 bases. Germline V CDR1 and CDR2: MNHEY, SVGAGI. CDR3 length: 11 residues. The CDR3 sequence: CASSPSNEQFF. The CDR3 DNA follows: TGTGCCAGCAGTCCATCCAATGAGCAGTTCTTC.

The chain recombines TRBV4-3 with TRBJ1-2; D uncertain. This CDR3 region has 16 residues. The V end lost 4 bases, the J end lost 0 bases, and 15 bases lay between the germline ends. Per the germline V gene, CDR1 is LGHNA and CDR2 is YSLEER. CDR3 protein: CASSRGGSATNYGYTF. Here the CDR3 DNA reads TGCGCCAGCAGCCGAGGAGGGAGCGCCACTAACTATGGCTACACCTTC.

V is TRBV6-4 and J is TRBJ2-3; 8 bases fit TRBD1. Germline CDR1 MRHNA, CDR2 SNTAGT. This CDR3 has 14 amino acids. CDR3 protein: CRQPQGASTDTQYF. CDR3 sequence (DNA): TGTCGCCAGCCTCAGGGGGCGAGCACAGATACGCAGTATTTT.

The genes are TRBV28 and TRBJ1-2, with D tentatively TRBD1 (5 bases). V was pared by 2 bases and J by 6 bases, with 10 bases between. This CDR3 is built from 13 residues. The germline V gene encodes CDR1 MDHEN and CDR2 SYDVKM. CDR3 in DNA: TGTGCCAGCAGTTTAGGGGGGGTCCATGGCTACACCTTC. This codes for CASSLGGVHGYTF.